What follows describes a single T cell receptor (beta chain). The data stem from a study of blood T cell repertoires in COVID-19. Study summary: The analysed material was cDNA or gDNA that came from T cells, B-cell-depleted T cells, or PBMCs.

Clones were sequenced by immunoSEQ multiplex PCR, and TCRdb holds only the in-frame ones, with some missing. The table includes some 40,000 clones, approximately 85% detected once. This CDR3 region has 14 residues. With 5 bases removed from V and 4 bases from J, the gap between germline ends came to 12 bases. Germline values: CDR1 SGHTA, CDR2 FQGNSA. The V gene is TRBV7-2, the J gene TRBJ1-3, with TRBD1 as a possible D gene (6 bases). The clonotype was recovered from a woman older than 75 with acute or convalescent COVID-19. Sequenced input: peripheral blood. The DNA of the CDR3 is TGTGCCAGCAGCCCAAACAGGGTGGGAAACACCATATATTTT. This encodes CASSPNRVGNTIYF.